This passage covers 9 T cell receptor beta chains from one sample sequenced in a study of control samples from healthy donors and cancer patients. The data were produced by immunoSEQ multiplex PCR, yet TCRdb's version contains in-frame clones alone and is incomplete. This specimen shows about 190,000 clones; the ten leading clones hold roughly 2%. Input material: blood. These receptor sequences come from a woman aged 30 to 39 in good health.

The CDR3 coding sequence is TGTGCCAGCAGCCTACCGGCAGCTGAAGCTTTCTTT. This gives the protein CASSLPAAEAFF. The chain links TRBV7-9 to TRBJ1-1; no definite D call. V lost 5 bases and J lost 6, with 10 bases in between. The CDR3 has 12 amino acids. Germline V gene sequence: CDR1 SEHNR, CDR2 FQNEAQ (reference sequence).

V usage is TRBV2 and J usage is TRBJ1-2; D not resolved. Germline CDR1 SNHLY, CDR2 FYNNEI. The length of the CDR3 is 13 residues. Trimming removed 1 base from V and 4 bases from J, with 7 bases in between. The CDR3 region is CASSEGVPYGYTF. CDR3 coding DNA: TGTGCCAGCAGTGAAGGGGTGCCCTATGGCTACACCTTC.

J is TRBJ2-7 and V is TRBV6-5, with D tentatively TRBD1 (6 bases). The V gene's germline CDR1 is MNHEY and CDR2 SVGAGI. This CDR3 region has 15 residues. Trimming removed 2 bases from V and 3 bases from J, with 14 bases in between. The CDR3 bases are TGTGCCAGCAGTTACCGTGGGGACACCTACTACGAGCAGTACTTC. Translated: CASSYRGDTYYEQYF.

The J gene is TRBJ2-5, the V gene TRBV12-3 or TRBV12-4; no firm D call. The CDR3 is made up of 13 amino acids. Trimming took 1 base from V and 2 from J, leaving 5 bases between them. CDR3 DNA: TGTGCCAGCAGTTTAGGCGGACAAGAGACCCAGTACTTC. Protein: CASSLGGQETQYF.

The chain employs TRBV19 and TRBJ2-3, with 12 bases matching TRBD1. Germline CDR1 and CDR2: LNHDA and SQIVND (reference sequence). The CDR3 has 15 amino acids. V shed 7 bases and J 7 bases; nucleotides not matched to a gene: 9. CDR3 residues: CASTSGGTGGNTQYF. The CDR3 nucleotides read TGTGCCAGTACCTCTGGAGGGACAGGGGGCAATACGCAGTATTTT.

This rearrangement joins TRBV5-1 to TRBJ1-3; a possible D gene is TRBD1 (5 bases). The CDR3 has 15 amino acids. Germline V CDR1 and CDR2: SGHRS, YFSETQ. V was trimmed by 4 bases and J by 8 bases, leaving 19 bases between them. This CDR3 is CASSLGAGRGYTIYF. CDR3 DNA: TGCGCCAGCAGCCTGGGAGCGGGGCGAGGTTACACCATATATTTT.

The rearrangement links TRBV4-1 to TRBJ1-3; TRBD1 aligns across 7 bases. This CDR3 has 16 amino acids. Trimming at V came to 4 bases and at J to 0 bases, leaving 6 bases not matched to a gene. Germline V gives CDR1 MGHRA, CDR2 YSYEKL. The CDR3: CASSLRDSASGNTIYF. The CDR3 DNA follows: TGCGCCAGCAGCCTCCGGGACAGCGCCTCTGGAAACACCATATATTTT.

The genes are TRBV28 and TRBJ1-2, with a possible D match to TRBD1 (6 bases). V was clipped by 6 bases and J by 0 bases, with 17 bases between them. Germline V gene lookup returns CDR1 MDHEN and CDR2 SYDVKM. The CDR3 is made up of 16 amino acids. CDR3 protein: CASRPTGSLPNYGYTF. CDR3 nucleotides: TGTGCCAGCAGACCGACAGGCAGCCTACCTAACTATGGCTACACCTTC.

This sequence joins TRBV9 and TRBJ2-5, with D perhaps TRBD2 (5 bases). Germline CDR1 SGDLS, CDR2 YYNGEE. The CDR3 consists of 15 residues. V lost 4 bases and J lost 5, with 18 bases in between. CDR3 in DNA: TGTGCCAGCAGCTTGCGGGCCCAGCCAAGGGAGACCCAGTACTTC. Protein product: CASSLRAQPRETQYF.